One sample yielded the 9 T cell receptor beta chains listed below, sequenced in a study of cytomegalovirus exposure and HLA in healthy donors. It was with 60 Vbeta and 13 Jbeta primers that the PCR ran. Assay used: immunoSEQ multiplex PCR; TCRdb lists only in-frame clones, some missing. Here the sample spans about 85,000 clones, around four fifths being singletons. The material sequenced was PBMCs. Receptor source: a boy younger than 18 in good health and CMV-seronegative.

The chain recombines TRBV19 with TRBJ1-1; no clear D gene. In germline, CDR1 is LNHDA, CDR2 SQIVND (reference sequence). V was shortened by 3 bases and J by 4 bases, with 9 bases between the two germline ends. The CDR3 runs 13 residues. CDR3 coding DNA: TGTGCCAGTAGTATGTCAGGTCCCACTGAAGCTTTCTTT. This encodes CASSMSGPTEAFF. The complete variable domain, with remaining parts taken from reference TRBV19 and TRBJ1-1, reads DGGITQSPKYLFRKEGQNVTLSCEQNLNHDAMYWYRQDPGQGLRLIYYSQIVNDFQKGDIAEGYSVSREKKESFPLTVTSAQKNPTAFYLCASSMSGPTEAFFGQGTRLTVV.

The chain is built from TRBV4-3 and TRBJ1-1, with 8 bases identical to TRBD1. Germline loops: CDR1 LGHNA, CDR2 YSLEER. The CDR3 extends over 13 amino acids. V lost 4 bases and J lost 8; bases outside the gene matches: 6. DNA for the CDR3: TGCGCCAGCAGCCCCCGGACAGGGACGGAAGCTTTCTTT. Residues: CASSPRTGTEAFF.

The CDR3 DNA sequence: TGTGCCAGCAGCTTATTCCCTCCCCGACTGGCGGGAGGGCAAGACACAGATACGCAGTATTTT. Translation: CASSLFPPRLAGGQDTDTQYF. This chain uses TRBV7-7 with TRBJ2-3, with 9 bases lining up with TRBD2. The CDR3 extends over 21 amino acids. The V and J ends lost 2 bases and 2 bases, in that order; junction bases with no gene match: 20. From germline, CDR1 is SSHAT and CDR2 FNYEAQ (reference sequence).

There are a few counts of this clone. The CDR3 loop reads CASSWTTGQLTEAFF. The DNA of the CDR3 is TGTGCCAGCAGTTGGACAACGGGACAGCTCACTGAAGCTTTCTTT. The genes are TRBV27 and TRBJ1-1, with 7 bases matching TRBD1. CDR1 is MNHEY and CDR2 is SMNVEV in the germline V gene (reference sequence). J gave up 4 bases and V 4 bases, and 9 bases lay outside the gene matches. CDR3 size: 15 residues.

The rearrangement uses TRBV7-2 and TRBJ1-4; D remains ambiguous. This CDR3 contains 15 residues. V lost 2 bases and J 6 bases, leaving 13 bases between the germline ends. CDR1 and CDR2 from the germline V gene are SGHTA and FQGNSA. The CDR3: CASSLIPSPYEKLFF. In nucleotides, the CDR3 is TGTGCCAGCAGCTTAATCCCCTCTCCTTATGAAAAACTGTTTTTT.

This clone was observed a few times. The chain couples TRBV28 to TRBJ2-4; a weak D match, TRBD2 (5 bases). Trimming removed 5 bases from V and 6 bases from J, with 17 bases in between. The CDR3 extends over 15 amino acids. Germline V gives CDR1 MDHEN, CDR2 SYDVKM. The chain's CDR3 is CASSPGLLEANIQYF. In nucleotides, the CDR3 is TGTGCCAGCAGTCCCGGATTGTTGGAGGCAAACATTCAGTACTTC.

The chain employs TRBV27 and TRBJ1-6; the match to TRBD1 covers 8 bases. Germline V gene data show CDR1 as MNHEY and CDR2 as SMNVEV (reference sequence). V lost 6 bases and J lost 5; bases outside the gene matches: 6. This CDR3 spans 15 amino acids. CDR3 loop: CASRGRTGNNSPLHF. The CDR3 DNA reads TGTGCCAGCAGGGGGAGGACAGGGAATAATTCACCCCTCCACTTT.

The chain joins TRBV30 to TRBJ1-4; perhaps TRBD1 as D (5 bases). Deletions cut 1 base from V and 0 bases from J, with 12 bases between. The CDR3 runs 16 residues. Germline V gene lookup returns CDR1 GTSNPN and CDR2 SVGIG (reference sequence). In nucleotides, the CDR3 is TGTGCCTGGAGTGCTGGAAAAGGGGCAACTAATGAAAAACTGTTTTTT. Translated: CAWSAGKGATNEKLFF.

This clone was counted a single time. J is TRBJ2-1 and V is TRBV4-3; D is possibly TRBD1 (5 bases). This CDR3 region has 16 residues. V dropped 1 base and J dropped 6 bases, with 16 bases sitting between them. CDR1 LGHNA and CDR2 YSLEER come from the germline V gene. The CDR3 nucleotides read TGCGCCAGCAGCCAAGGAGAAGGGGTAATTGGCAATGAGCAGTTCTTC. Translated, it gives CASSQGEGVIGNEQFF.